Presented here are 27 T cell receptor beta chains from one specimen sequenced in a study of CD8 T cells in ankylosing spondylitis. TCRdb re-called the 5' RACE reads through MiXCR, storing one row per CDR3 protein. Of approximately 90,000 distinct CDR3 sequences detected, about 8.3% appear once; the ten largest clones hold around a tenth. The specimen sequenced was blood, either unsorted or a sorted T cell fraction (not recorded which). These receptors were obtained from a male donor with ankylosing spondylitis or in good health (not recorded which).

In this sample, this clonotype turned up many times. The chain joins TRBV5-5 to TRBJ1-2, with D maybe TRBD1 (5 bases). Per the germline V gene, CDR1 is SGHKS and CDR2 is YYEKEE (reference sequence). This CDR3 contains 14 residues. The V and J ends lost 3 bases and 3 bases respectively, with 12 bases between them. As DNA, the CDR3 is TGTGCCAGCAGCTCGGGGGTAGGCGACTATGGCTACACCTTC. Protein sequence: CASSSGVGDYGYTF.

This clonotype appeared many times. The chain employs TRBV7-2 and TRBJ2-1, with D perhaps matching TRBD1 or TRBD2 (5 bases each). V was pared by 5 bases and J by 10 bases, with 12 bases between. Germline CDR1 reads SGHTA; CDR2 reads FQGNSA. The CDR3 extends over 12 amino acids. The CDR3 protein is CASSVGTYEQFF. CDR3 DNA sequence: TGTGCCAGCAGCGTCGGGACCTACGAGCAGTTCTTC.

This clonotype was observed many times. The V gene is TRBV4-3, the J gene TRBJ2-7, with D perhaps given as TRBD1 or TRBD2 (5 bases each). The germline V gene has CDR1 LGHNA and CDR2 YSLEER. The CDR3 is 15 amino acids. Trimming shortened V by 0 bases and J by 3 bases, and 12 bases separated the two germline ends. CDR3 protein: CASSQDRDQGYEQYF. DNA for the CDR3: TGCGCCAGCAGCCAAGATAGGGACCAGGGCTACGAGCAGTACTTC.

This clonotype was counted a single time. This may arise from a read error, as a much more abundant clone is one base away. This chain connects TRBV2 to TRBJ2-3; 11 nucleotides align to TRBD2. The CDR3 runs to 16 residues. Germline V lookup: CDR1 SNHLY, CDR2 FYNNEI. The CDR3, as DNA: TGTACCAGCAGACCCAGACTAGCGGGGAGCACAGATACGCAGTATTTT. This gives the protein CTSRPRLAGSTDTQYF.

This clonotype was detected many times. The rearrangement joins TRBV6-5 to TRBJ1-2; perhaps TRBD1 as D (5 bases). This CDR3 is 13 amino acids long. The germline CDR1 and CDR2 sequences are MNHEY and SVGAGI. Trimming pared 4 bases from V and 6 bases from J, leaving 12 bases between. DNA for the CDR3: TGTGCCAGCAGTTTCGGGACCTCGAATGGCTACACCTTC. Protein sequence: CASSFGTSNGYTF.

This clonotype was seen ten or more times. The rearrangement uses TRBV20-1 and TRBJ2-2; no firm D call. V gave up 3 bases and J gave up 1 base, with 6 bases separating them. The germline gives CDR1 DFQATT, CDR2 SNEGSKA (reference sequence). This CDR3 contains 13 residues. This CDR3 is CSASSRNTGELFF. The CDR3 nucleotides read TGCAGTGCTAGTTCCAGGAACACCGGGGAGCTGTTTTTT.

At least ten counts were recorded for this clonotype. The rearrangement joins TRBV9 to TRBJ2-2; perhaps TRBD1 as D (5 bases). The CDR3 contains 16 residues. The germline V and J ends were trimmed by 4 bases and 0 bases, with 13 bases remaining between them. Germline-derived CDR1 and CDR2 are SGDLS and YYNGEE. This CDR3 reads CASSLWGTANTGELFF. The CDR3 DNA follows: TGTGCCAGCAGCCTCTGGGGCACCGCGAACACCGGGGAGCTGTTTTTT.

This clonotype was counted at least ten times. This chain uses TRBV4-2 with TRBJ1-2; TRBD1 aligns across 8 bases. Unmatched junction bases numbered 5, after V lost 0 bases and J lost 8 bases. There are 14 residues in the CDR3. From germline, CDR1 is LGHNA and CDR2 YNFKEQ. The DNA for the CDR3 is TGTGCCAGCAGCCAAGATCAGGGGGCGGGAGGCTACACCTTC. Amino acids: CASSQDQGAGGYTF.

This clonotype appeared many times. The CDR3 DNA follows: TGTGCCAGCAGCTTAGAAGGGGGGGAGCACACTGAAGCTTTCTTT. It encodes CASSLEGGEHTEAFF. The chain links TRBV7-2 to TRBJ1-1; a possible D gene is TRBD1 (6 bases). Germline loops: CDR1 SGHTA, CDR2 FQGNSA. This CDR3 has 15 residues. Trimming took 1 base from V and 3 from J, leaving 12 bases between them.

The chain has TRBV7-9 and TRBJ2-6, with unresolved D. Trimming cost V 5 bases and J 0 bases, with 8 bases left between them. There are 15 residues in the CDR3. Per the germline V gene, CDR1 is SEHNR and CDR2 is FQNEAQ (reference sequence). This chain's CDR3 is CASSHPFSGANVLTF. DNA of the CDR3: TGTGCCAGCAGCCACCCATTCTCTGGGGCCAACGTCCTGACTTTC.

The V and J genes are TRBV20-1 and TRBJ2-7; a possible D gene is TRBD2 (6 bases). V lost 5 bases to trimming and J lost 6 bases, with 17 bases between them. Germline CDR1 DFQATT, CDR2 SNEGSKA (reference sequence). The CDR3 covers 13 residues. CDR3 loop: CSAGGTGIREQYF. DNA for the CDR3: TGCAGTGCTGGCGGGACTGGGATCCGCGAGCAGTACTTC.

This clonotype was detected many times. The chain carries TRBV7-2 and TRBJ1-6, with 7 positions matching TRBD1. Trimming took 6 bases from V and 9 from J; bases not matched to a gene: 14. This CDR3 has 16 residues. Germline V CDR1 and CDR2: SGHTA, FQGNSA. The CDR3 DNA sequence: TGTGCCAGCAGAGACCTCCGACAGGGCGGTGGTTCACCCCTCCACTTT. Its protein product is CASRDLRQGGGSPLHF.

There are many counts of this clonotype. The chain has TRBV7-2 and TRBJ2-7; the D gene is possibly TRBD1 (6 bases). CDR3 length: 14 residues. From germline, CDR1 is SGHTA and CDR2 FQGNSA. The V end was cut by 5 bases, the J end by 0 bases, with 11 bases between. For the CDR3, the DNA is TGTGCCAGCAGCGTCATGGACAGCTCCTACGAGCAGTACTTC. Translated, it gives CASSVMDSSYEQYF.

This clonotype was seen a handful of times. The rearrangement uses TRBV7-9 and TRBJ1-1; D perhaps matches TRBD1 (6 bases). CDR1 and CDR2 (germline): SEHNR, FQNEAQ (reference sequence). Trimming removed 5 bases at V and 0 bases at J, with 10 bases between. This CDR3 spans 14 amino acids. CDR3 nucleotide sequence: TGTGCCAGCAGCCCCGGGACACTGAACACTGAAGCTTTCTTT. It is translated as CASSPGTLNTEAFF.

This clonotype was seen many times. The chain employs TRBV5-1 and TRBJ1-1; D is unclear. This CDR3 has 13 amino acids. The ends were cut back, 4 bases at V and 3 bases at J, with 10 bases in the middle. Germline V lookup: CDR1 SGHRS, CDR2 YFSETQ. The CDR3 is CASSNDGYTEAFF. DNA for the CDR3: TGCGCCAGCAGCAATGACGGATACACTGAAGCTTTCTTT.

This clonotype was counted only a few times. This chain uses TRBV24-1 with TRBJ2-7; D is undetermined. Germline CDR1 KGHDR, CDR2 SFDVKD. The CDR3 runs to 12 residues. V gave up 9 bases and J gave up 0 bases, with 8 bases separating them. CDR3 DNA: TGTGCCACCCGAGGCAACTCCTACGAGCAGTACTTC. Protein product: CATRGNSYEQYF.

The chain combines TRBV4-3 with TRBJ2-7; D possibly corresponds to TRBD1 (6 bases). Germline V gives CDR1 LGHNA, CDR2 YSLEER. The CDR3 length is 16 residues. Trimming left V 2 bases short and J 6 bases short, with 20 bases between. The chain's CDR3 is CASSQLRGPTLGEQYF. The CDR3 DNA sequence: TGCGCCAGCAGCCAACTCAGGGGCCCTACCCTTGGCGAGCAGTACTTC.

This clonotype was recorded at least ten times. This rearrangement joins TRBV3-1 to TRBJ2-1; 13 nucleotides align to TRBD2. The CDR3 has 15 residues. Germline CDR1 and CDR2: LGHDT and YNNKEL (reference sequence). The V gene end was trimmed by 4 bases and the J gene end by 15 bases; junction bases not matched to a gene: 12. The CDR3, as DNA: TGTGCCAGCAGCCTTACTAGCGGGGGGGCTTTCTTACTGTTCTTC. Translation gives CASSLTSGGAFLLFF.

This clonotype was seen more than once but under ten times. V usage is TRBV29-1 and J usage is TRBJ1-4, with D perhaps TRBD1 (5 bases). The V end was cut by 3 bases, the J end by 8 bases, with 13 bases between. This CDR3 has 13 amino acids. Looked up from germline, CDR1 is SQVTM and CDR2 is ANQGSEA. The chain's CDR3 is CSVDIQGGEKLFF. The CDR3 nucleotides read TGCAGCGTTGATATCCAGGGTGGAGAAAAACTGTTTTTT.

This clonotype was found many times. The CDR3 nucleotides are TGTGCCAGCAGTGAAGGGGATTCGAGTCAGCCCCAGCATTTT. Its translation: CASSEGDSSQPQHF. The chain couples TRBV9 to TRBJ1-5; possible D gene TRBD1, 5 bases. This CDR3 contains 14 residues. CDR1 is SGDLS and CDR2 is YYNGEE in the germline V gene. V lost 5 bases, J lost 6 bases, and 15 bases lay in between.

This clonotype was found many times. This chain connects TRBV7-9 to TRBJ2-1, with D perhaps matching TRBD1 (6 bases). Germline CDR1 SEHNR, CDR2 FQNEAQ (reference sequence). Trimming removed 4 bases at V and 5 bases at J, with 12 bases between. CDR3 size: 14 residues. The CDR3 is CASSSWTVDNEQFF. The CDR3 coding sequence is TGTGCCAGCAGCTCCTGGACAGTAGACAATGAGCAGTTCTTC.

This clonotype was found many times. The chain links TRBV20-1 to TRBJ1-4, with D maybe TRBD1 (6 bases). V shed 7 bases and J shed 2 bases, with 11 bases lying between them. CDR1 DFQATT and CDR2 SNEGSKA come from the germline V gene (reference sequence). The CDR3 loop spans 13 amino acids. The CDR3 region is CSGRRGTNEKLFF. In DNA form, the CDR3 reads TGCAGTGGGCGGAGGGGGACTAATGAAAAACTGTTTTTT.

This clonotype has ten or more counts. The V and J genes are TRBV7-2 and TRBJ1-2; D unclear. Trimming shortened V by 7 bases and J by 1 base, and 7 bases separated the two germline ends. Per germline, CDR1 SGHTA and CDR2 FQGNSA. The CDR3 is 12 residues long. This chain's CDR3 is CASTAVNYGYTF. In nucleotides, the CDR3 is TGTGCCAGCACGGCGGTTAACTATGGCTACACCTTC.

This clonotype was seen ten or more times. The chain joins TRBV21-1 to TRBJ2-5; TRBD2, as called in the table, went unchecked against the DNA. TRBV21-1 is a recognized pseudogene. This CDR3 spans 16 amino acids. The CDR3 nucleotides are TGTGCCAGCAGCAAAAGTAGACGGAGTCCTCTAGAGACCCAGTACTTC. This sequence encodes CASSKSRRSPLETQYF.

This clonotype showed up many times. The V call is TRBV7-8, the J call TRBJ2-5, with D uncertain. Germline V gene sequence: CDR1 SGHVS, CDR2 FQNEAQ. V was clipped by 3 bases and J by 5 bases, with 7 bases between them. There are 12 residues in the CDR3. DNA for the CDR3: TGTGCCAGCAGCTTTTTATTGGAGACCCAGTACTTC. Encoded protein: CASSFLLETQYF.

As for this clonotype: Being one base from a much bigger clone, this may be a read error. The conserved phenylalanine or tryptophan is not found at the CDR3 terminus, so this likely reflects a read error. The chain recombines TRBV7-7 with TRBJ2-1; 11 bases are a match to TRBD2. Germline lookup yields CDR1 SSHAT and CDR2 FNYEAQ (reference sequence). The CDR3 extends over 13 amino acids. The CDR3 sequence: CASSLAGGDEQFS. CDR3 in DNA: TGTGCTAGCAGCTTAGCGGGAGGGGATGAGCAGTTCTCC.

For this clonotype: A much larger clone is a single base away; this may be a read error. The gene calls are TRBV30 and TRBJ2-4, with D unclear. V lost 5 bases to trimming and J lost 9 bases, with 11 bases between them. The germline V gene encodes CDR1 GTSNPN and CDR2 SVGIG (reference sequence). The CDR3 spans 11 residues. The CDR3 sequence: CAWDQDRIQYF. In DNA form, the CDR3 reads TGTGCCTGGGACCAAGACCGCATTCAGTACTTC.